A single sample gave rise to the 15 T cell receptor beta chains below, sequenced in a study of blood T cell repertoires in COVID-19. This table comes from immunoSEQ multiplex PCR, and its TCRdb copy is limited to in-frame clones, with some not included. In the table there are 200,000 to 250,000 clones, 88% of which are singletons. Sequenced: peripheral blood. All receptors derive from a woman aged 60 to 75 with acute or convalescent COVID-19.

The rearrangement uses TRBV5-4 and TRBJ1-2, with 7 bases aligning to TRBD1. Trimming at V came to 3 bases and at J to 0 bases, leaving 5 bases not matched to a gene. The germline V gene encodes CDR1 SGHNT and CDR2 YYREEE (reference sequence). The CDR3 spans 15 residues. The CDR3 coding sequence is TGTGCCAGCAGCTGGGGGACAGACCCTAACTATGGCTACACCTTC. Protein sequence: CASSWGTDPNYGYTF. Full variable domain (outside the CDR3, taken from reference TRBV5-4 and TRBJ1-2): ETGVTQSPTHLIKTRGQQVTLRCSSQSGHNTVSWYQQALGQGPQFIFQYYREEENGRGNFPPRFSGLQFPNYSSELNVNALELDDSALYLCASSWGTDPNYGYTFGSGTRLTVV.

The CDR3 here is CASSWGQGAQSVDEQYF. The CDR3 bases are TGTGCCAGCAGTTGGGGACAGGGGGCGCAGAGCGTCGACGAGCAGTACTTC. The chain couples TRBV6-2 or TRBV6-3 to TRBJ2-7, with 12 bases matching TRBD1. The CDR3 extends over 17 amino acids. The V and J ends lost 4 bases and 5 bases, in that order; junction bases with no gene match: 12. CDR1 and CDR2 from the germline V gene are MNHEY and SVGEGT.

The genes are TRBV7-7 and TRBJ2-1, with TRBD2 identical over 10 bases. V gave up 5 bases and J gave up 7 bases; unmatched junction bases: 8. Per the germline V gene, CDR1 is SSHAT and CDR2 is FNYEAQ (reference sequence). The CDR3 is 15 amino acids. CDR3 nucleotide sequence: TGTGCCAGCAGCCTACTTAGCGGGAGGTTGAATGAGCAGTTCTTC. This gives the protein CASSLLSGRLNEQFF.

The genes are TRBV4-1 and TRBJ2-3, with TRBD2 identical over 10 bases. Germline V gene sequence: CDR1 MGHRA, CDR2 YSYEKL. V gave up 1 base and J gave up 6 bases; unmatched junction bases: 16. This CDR3 comprises 19 residues. This chain's CDR3 is CASSQGVGASGSGRDTQYF. The CDR3 DNA reads as TGCGCCAGCAGCCAAGGAGTTGGAGCTAGCGGGAGCGGGAGGGATACGCAGTATTTT.

V and J are TRBV24-1 and TRBJ1-2; TRBD1 aligns across 7 bases. Germline values: CDR1 KGHDR, CDR2 SFDVKD. The J segment lost 3 bases and the V segment lost 7 bases, leaving 16 bases of the junction unmatched. The CDR3 is 17 residues long. The CDR3, as DNA: TGTGCCACCAGCCCCCGGGACAGCGAAGAATTGGACTATGGCTACACCTTC. Translating gives CATSPRDSEELDYGYTF.

The chain is built from TRBV19 and TRBJ1-2; 9 nucleotides align to TRBD1. Germline lookup yields CDR1 LNHDA and CDR2 SQIVND (reference sequence). CDR3 length equals 13 residues. With V trimmed by 7 bases and J by 7 bases, 7 bases remained unmatched. CDR3 DNA sequence: TGTGCCAGTACCCCACAGGGGGCTGCTGGCTACACCTTC. Translated, it gives CASTPQGAAGYTF.

The J gene is TRBJ2-3, the V gene TRBV19; D possibly corresponds to TRBD2 (5 bases). CDR3 length: 12 residues. Trimming left V 6 bases short and J 3 bases short, with 7 bases between. Germline V CDR1 and CDR2: LNHDA, SQIVND (reference sequence). The CDR3 spells CASSGETDTQYF. The CDR3 nucleotides read TGTGCCAGTAGCGGGGAAACAGATACGCAGTATTTT.

The count of this clone is one. The chain has TRBV14 and TRBJ1-2, with no clear D. Per the germline V gene, CDR1 is SGHDN and CDR2 is FVKESK. With 0 bases removed from V and 7 bases from J, the gap between germline ends came to 15 bases. The CDR3 loop spans 15 amino acids. The CDR3 coding sequence is TGTGCCAGCAGCCAAGATCGGAGGACGCCGGGTGGCTACACCTTC. Translated: CASSQDRRTPGGYTF.

V usage is TRBV4-1 and J usage is TRBJ2-6, with 9 bases aligning to TRBD1. The CDR3 is 16 residues long. J lost 0 bases, V lost 8 bases, and 5 bases had no gene match. The V gene's germline CDR1 is MGHRA and CDR2 YSYEKL. The CDR3 nucleotides read TGCGCCAGCTTCCCGGGACAGGGCTCTGGGGCCAACGTCCTGACTTTC. Translating it yields CASFPGQGSGANVLTF.

This clone has just one count. V is TRBV30 and J is TRBJ1-5; 8 nucleotides line up with TRBD1. The CDR3 consists of 15 residues. Germline loops: CDR1 GTSNPN, CDR2 SVGIG (reference sequence). With V trimmed by 1 base and J by 7 bases, 9 bases remained unmatched. The CDR3 nucleotides are TGTGCCTGGAGTGGAGGACAGGGTATGCTCCAGCCCCAGCATTTT. Its protein is CAWSGGQGMLQPQHF.

This chain uses TRBV3-1 (or the pseudogene TRBV3-2) with TRBJ1-1, with a tentative D call TRBD1 (5 bases). The CDR3 sequence is 15 residues long. Trimming removed 1 base from V and 5 bases from J, with 14 bases in between. Germline V gives CDR1 LGHDT, CDR2 YNNKEL (reference sequence). The CDR3 nucleotides are TGTGCCAGCAGCCAAGTCCCCGGGGGAGGAACTGAAGCTTTCTTT. Translated: CASSQVPGGGTEAFF.

The chain uses TRBV3-1 (or the pseudogene TRBV3-2) and TRBJ2-1; 15 nucleotides align to TRBD2. The germline V gene encodes CDR1 LGHDT and CDR2 YNNKEL (reference sequence). CDR3 size: 18 residues. J was trimmed by 2 bases and V by 3 bases; bases with no gene match: 5. CDR3 in DNA: TGTGCCAGCAGCCATCCGAGGACTAGCGGGGGGGCCTACAATGAGCAGTTCTTC. Translating gives CASSHPRTSGGAYNEQFF.

The V and J genes are TRBV5-4 and TRBJ2-3, with a possible D match to TRBD2 (7 bases). This CDR3 spans 16 amino acids. Germline assignment: CDR1 SGHNT and CDR2 YYREEE (reference sequence). Trimming stripped 2 bases from V and 2 bases from J, with 15 bases between. The CDR3 sequence: CASSFPGGPDTDTQYF. Written as DNA, the CDR3 is TGTGCCAGCAGCTTTCCCGGGGGGCCCGACACAGATACGCAGTATTTT.

The chain combines TRBV27 with TRBJ2-2; possibly TRBD2 for D (6 bases). V lost 7 bases to trimming and J lost 2 bases, with 11 bases between them. The CDR3 is 14 residues long. CDR1 MNHEY and CDR2 SMNVEV come from the germline V gene (reference sequence). CDR3 sequence: CASTGEANTGELFF. The CDR3 DNA follows: TGTGCCAGCACGGGAGAGGCTAACACCGGGGAGCTGTTTTTT.

This clone was counted once. This chain joins TRBV4-2 and TRBJ1-5; 10 bases align to TRBD1. The V gene end was trimmed by 1 base and the J gene end by 3 bases; junction bases not matched to a gene: 6. CDR3 length: 17 residues. Germline CDR1 and CDR2: LGHNA and YNFKEQ. CDR3 in DNA: TGTGCCAGCAGCCAAGCCGGGACAGGGGAAGACAATCAGCCCCAGCATTTT. Its protein product is CASSQAGTGEDNQPQHF.